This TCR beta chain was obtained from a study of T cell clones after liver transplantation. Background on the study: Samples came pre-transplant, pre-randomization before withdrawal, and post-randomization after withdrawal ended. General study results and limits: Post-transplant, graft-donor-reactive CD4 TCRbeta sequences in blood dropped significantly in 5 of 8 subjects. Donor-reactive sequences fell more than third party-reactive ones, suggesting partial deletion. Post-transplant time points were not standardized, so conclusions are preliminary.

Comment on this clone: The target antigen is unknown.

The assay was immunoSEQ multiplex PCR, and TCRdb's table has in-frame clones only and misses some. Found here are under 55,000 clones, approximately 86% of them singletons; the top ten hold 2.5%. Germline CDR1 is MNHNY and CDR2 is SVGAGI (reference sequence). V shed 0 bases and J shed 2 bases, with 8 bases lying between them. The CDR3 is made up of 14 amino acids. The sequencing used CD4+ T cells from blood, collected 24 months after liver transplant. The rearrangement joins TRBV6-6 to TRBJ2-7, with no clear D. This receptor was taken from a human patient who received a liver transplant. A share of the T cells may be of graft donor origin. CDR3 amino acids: CASSYSTGTYEQYF. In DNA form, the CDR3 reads TGTGCCAGCAGTTACTCGACCGGAACCTACGAGCAGTACTTC.